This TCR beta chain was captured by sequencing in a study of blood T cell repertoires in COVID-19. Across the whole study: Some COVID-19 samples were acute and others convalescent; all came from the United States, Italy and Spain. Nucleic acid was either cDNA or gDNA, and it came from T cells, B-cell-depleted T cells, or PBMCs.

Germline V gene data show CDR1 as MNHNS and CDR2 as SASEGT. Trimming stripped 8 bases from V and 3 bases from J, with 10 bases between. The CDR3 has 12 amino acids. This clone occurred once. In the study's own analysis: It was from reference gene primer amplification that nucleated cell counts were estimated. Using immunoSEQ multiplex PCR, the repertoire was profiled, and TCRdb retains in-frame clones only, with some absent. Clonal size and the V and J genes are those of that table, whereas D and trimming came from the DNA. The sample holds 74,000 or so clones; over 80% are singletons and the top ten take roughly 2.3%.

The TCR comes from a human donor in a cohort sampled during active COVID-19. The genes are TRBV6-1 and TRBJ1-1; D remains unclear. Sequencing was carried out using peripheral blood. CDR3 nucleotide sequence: TGTGCCAGCTTGACCCGGGACACTGAAGCTTTCTTT. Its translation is CASLTRDTEAFF.